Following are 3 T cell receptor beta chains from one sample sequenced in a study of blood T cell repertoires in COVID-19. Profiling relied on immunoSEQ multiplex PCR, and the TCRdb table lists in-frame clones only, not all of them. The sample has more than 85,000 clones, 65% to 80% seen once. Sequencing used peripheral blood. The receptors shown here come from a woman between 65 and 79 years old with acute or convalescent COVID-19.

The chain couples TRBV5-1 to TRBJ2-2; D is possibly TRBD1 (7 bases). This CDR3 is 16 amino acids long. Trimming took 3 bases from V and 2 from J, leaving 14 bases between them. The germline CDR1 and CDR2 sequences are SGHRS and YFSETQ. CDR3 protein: CASSWGDRTNTGELFF. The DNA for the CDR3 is TGCGCCAGCAGCTGGGGGGACAGAACTAACACCGGGGAGCTGTTTTTT.

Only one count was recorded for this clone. For the CDR3, the DNA is TGTGCCTGGCAACTTCCGGGACTAGGAATGTCCGAGCAGTTCTTC. Its translation is CAWQLPGLGMSEQFF. The chain has TRBV30 and TRBJ2-1; 8 nucleotides align to TRBD2. The CDR3 covers 15 residues. J lost 10 bases, V lost 5 bases, and 16 bases had no gene match. Germline values: CDR1 GTSNPN, CDR2 SVGIG (reference sequence).

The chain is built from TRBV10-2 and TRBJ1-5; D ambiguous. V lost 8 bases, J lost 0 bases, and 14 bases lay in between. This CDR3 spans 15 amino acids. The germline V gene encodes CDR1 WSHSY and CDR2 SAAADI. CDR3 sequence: CASSAGEYSNQPQHF. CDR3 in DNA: TGCGCCAGCTCGGCAGGCGAGTATAGCAATCAGCCCCAGCATTTT.